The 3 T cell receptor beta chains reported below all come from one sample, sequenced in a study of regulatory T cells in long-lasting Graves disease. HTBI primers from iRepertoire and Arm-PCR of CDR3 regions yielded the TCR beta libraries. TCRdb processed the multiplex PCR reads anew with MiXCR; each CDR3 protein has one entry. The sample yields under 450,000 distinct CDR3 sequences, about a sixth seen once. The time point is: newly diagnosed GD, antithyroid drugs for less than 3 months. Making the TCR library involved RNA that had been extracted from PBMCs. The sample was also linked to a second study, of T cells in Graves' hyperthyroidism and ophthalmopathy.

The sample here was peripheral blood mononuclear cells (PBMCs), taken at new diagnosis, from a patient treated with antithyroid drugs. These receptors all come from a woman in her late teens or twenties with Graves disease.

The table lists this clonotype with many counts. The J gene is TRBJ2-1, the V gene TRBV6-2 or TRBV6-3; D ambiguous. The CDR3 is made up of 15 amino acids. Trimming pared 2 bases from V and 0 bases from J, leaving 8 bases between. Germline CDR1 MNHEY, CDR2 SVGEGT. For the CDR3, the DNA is TGTGCCAGCAGTTACGAGCCTAGCTCCTACAATGAGCAGTTCTTC. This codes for CASSYEPSSYNEQFF.

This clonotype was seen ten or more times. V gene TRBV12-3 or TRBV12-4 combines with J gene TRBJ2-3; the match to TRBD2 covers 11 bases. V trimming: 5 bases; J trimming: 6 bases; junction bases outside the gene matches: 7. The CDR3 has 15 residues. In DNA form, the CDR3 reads TGTGCCAGCAGTCGTAGCGGGGGGGCGGGGGATACGCAGTATTTT. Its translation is CASSRSGGAGDTQYF.

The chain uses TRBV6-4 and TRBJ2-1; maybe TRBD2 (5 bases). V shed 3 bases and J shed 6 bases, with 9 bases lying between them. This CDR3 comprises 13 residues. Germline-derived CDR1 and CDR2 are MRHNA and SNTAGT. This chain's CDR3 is CASSETGINEQFF. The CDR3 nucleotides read TGTGCCAGCAGTGAGACGGGGATCAATGAGCAGTTCTTC.